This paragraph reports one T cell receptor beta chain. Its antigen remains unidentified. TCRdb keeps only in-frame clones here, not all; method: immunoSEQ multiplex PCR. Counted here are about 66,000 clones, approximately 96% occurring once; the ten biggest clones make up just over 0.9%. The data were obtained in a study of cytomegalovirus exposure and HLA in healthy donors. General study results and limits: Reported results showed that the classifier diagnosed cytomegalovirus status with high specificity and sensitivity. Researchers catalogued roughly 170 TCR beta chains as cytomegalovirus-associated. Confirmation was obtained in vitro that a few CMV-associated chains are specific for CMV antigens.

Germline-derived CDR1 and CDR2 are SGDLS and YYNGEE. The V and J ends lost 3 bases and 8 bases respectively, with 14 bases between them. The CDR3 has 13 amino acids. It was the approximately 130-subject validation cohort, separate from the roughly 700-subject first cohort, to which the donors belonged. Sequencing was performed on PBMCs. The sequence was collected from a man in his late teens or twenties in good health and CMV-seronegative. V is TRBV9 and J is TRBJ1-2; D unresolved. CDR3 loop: CASSASTPLGYTF. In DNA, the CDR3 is TGTGCCAGCAGCGCCTCTACTCCGCTAGGCTACACCTTC.